This T cell receptor beta chain was sequenced for a study of T cell responses to AZD1222 COVID-19 vaccine. Study background: Samples with a second dose at about 4 or about 12 weeks were pooled together.

Generated by immunoSEQ multiplex PCR, the TCRdb table keeps only in-frame clones and is missing some. The sample lists fewer than 130,000 clones, 85% to 95% seen once, with 7.8% in the top ten. Findings and limits, study-wide: Repertoire sampling occurred only after the peak T cell response. A rise in Spike-specific TCR breadth and depth followed two AZD1222 doses. Dominant at 160-218 and 743-854, vaccine-associated CD4 TCRs also spanned spike.

Concerning this clone itself: The antigen is unknown.

CDR3 length equals 17 residues. Per the germline V gene, CDR1 is ENHRY and CDR2 is SYGVKD. V was trimmed by 0 bases and J by 8 bases, leaving 17 bases between them. The sequence derives from an adult in good health. The sample consisted of peripheral blood, taken on day 0 of AZD1222 vaccination. The rearrangement links TRBV10-3 to TRBJ1-6; no reliable D call. The CDR3 loop reads CAISESKGSPWDSPLHF. In DNA form, the CDR3 reads TGTGCCATCAGTGAGTCGAAAGGGTCCCCTTGGGATTCACCCCTCCACTTT.